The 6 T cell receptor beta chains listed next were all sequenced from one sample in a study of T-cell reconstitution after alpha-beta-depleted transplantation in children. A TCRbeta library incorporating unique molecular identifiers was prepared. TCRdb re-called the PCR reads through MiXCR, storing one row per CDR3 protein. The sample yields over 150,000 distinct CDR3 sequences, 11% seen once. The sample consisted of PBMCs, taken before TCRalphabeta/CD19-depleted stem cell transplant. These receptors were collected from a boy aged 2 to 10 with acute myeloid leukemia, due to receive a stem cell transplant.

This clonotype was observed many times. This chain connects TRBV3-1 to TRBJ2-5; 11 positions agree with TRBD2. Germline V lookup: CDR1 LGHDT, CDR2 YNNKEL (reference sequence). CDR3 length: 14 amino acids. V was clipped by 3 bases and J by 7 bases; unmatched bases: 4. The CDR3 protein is CASSQTSGAGTQYF. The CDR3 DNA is TGTGCCAGCAGCCAGACTAGCGGGGCGGGGACCCAGTACTTC.

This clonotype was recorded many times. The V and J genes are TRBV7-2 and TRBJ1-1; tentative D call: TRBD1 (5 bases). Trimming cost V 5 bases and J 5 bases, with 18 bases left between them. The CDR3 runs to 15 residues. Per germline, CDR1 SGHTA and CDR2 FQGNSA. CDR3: CASSPRRGSGTEAFF. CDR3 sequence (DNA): TGTGCCAGCAGCCCCCGGAGGGGATCGGGGACTGAAGCTTTCTTT.

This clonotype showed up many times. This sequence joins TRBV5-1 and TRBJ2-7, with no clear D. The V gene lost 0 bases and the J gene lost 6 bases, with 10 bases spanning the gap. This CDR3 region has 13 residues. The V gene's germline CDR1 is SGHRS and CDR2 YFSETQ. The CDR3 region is CASSLAESFEQYF. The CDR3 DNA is TGCGCCAGCAGCTTGGCCGAGAGCTTCGAGCAGTACTTC.

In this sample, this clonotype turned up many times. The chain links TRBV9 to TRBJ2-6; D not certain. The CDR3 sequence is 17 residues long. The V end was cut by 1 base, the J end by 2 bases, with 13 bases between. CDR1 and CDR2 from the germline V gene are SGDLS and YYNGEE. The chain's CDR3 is CASSVTHEDPGANVLTF. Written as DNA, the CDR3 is TGTGCCAGCAGCGTAACTCACGAGGATCCTGGGGCCAACGTCCTGACTTTC.

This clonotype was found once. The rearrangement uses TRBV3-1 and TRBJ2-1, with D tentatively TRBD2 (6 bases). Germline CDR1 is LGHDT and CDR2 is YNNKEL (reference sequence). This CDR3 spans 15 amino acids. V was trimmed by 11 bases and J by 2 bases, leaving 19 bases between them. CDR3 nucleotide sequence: TGTGCCTGCTCCCGAGGCGCGGGACCCTACAATGAGCAGTTCTTC. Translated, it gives CACSRGAGPYNEQFF.

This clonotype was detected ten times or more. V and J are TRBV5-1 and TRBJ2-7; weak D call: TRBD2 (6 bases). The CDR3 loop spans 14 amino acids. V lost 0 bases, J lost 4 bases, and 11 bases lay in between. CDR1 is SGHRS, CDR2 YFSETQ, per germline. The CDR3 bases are TGCGCCAGCAGCTTGGGACTAGTTCGGTACGAGCAGTACTTC. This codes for CASSLGLVRYEQYF.